A single sample gave rise to the 4 T cell receptor beta chains below, sequenced in a study of shared clonotypes between healthy human individuals. Clones were read by immunoSEQ multiplex PCR, and TCRdb kept only the in-frame ones, dropping some. Here the sample spans roughly 330,000 clones, about 74% being singletons. Material for sequencing was memory CD4+ T cells sorted from blood. Subset described: CD45RA-negative fraction. These receptors were obtained from a man aged 25 to 45 in good health.

Note on this clone: Distinct nucleotide sequences in the sample also encode this CDR3. This chain links TRBV2 with TRBJ2-5; a weak D match, TRBD2 (5 bases). Germline values: CDR1 SNHLY, CDR2 FYNNEI. CDR3 length equals 12 residues. Deletions cut 8 bases from V and 5 bases from J, with 12 bases between. The CDR3 reads CASGGTGETQYF. In DNA form, the CDR3 reads TGTGCCAGCGGAGGTACCGGGGAGACCCAGTACTTC.

The table lists this clone with a count of one. DNA for the CDR3: TGTGCCAGCAGCTTCCGGACAGGGGGCTCCTACGAGCAGTACTTC. Its protein is CASSFRTGGSYEQYF. The chain carries TRBV11-3 and TRBJ2-7; 10 nucleotides agree with TRBD1. This CDR3 comprises 15 residues. The germline CDR1 and CDR2 sequences are SGHNT and YENEEA. Germline trimming cut 3 bases from V and 0 bases from J; bases unmatched to any gene: 2.

This sequence joins TRBV5-1 and TRBJ1-1; D is uncertain. The V gene lost 0 bases and the J gene lost 3 bases, with 21 bases spanning the gap. This CDR3 comprises 18 residues. Germline values: CDR1 SGHRS, CDR2 YFSETQ. This chain's CDR3 is CASSLELAGMSSDTEAFF. The CDR3 DNA follows: TGCGCCAGCAGCTTGGAGCTGGCAGGCATGAGCTCGGACACTGAAGCTTTCTTT.

The V and J genes are TRBV6-1 and TRBJ1-1, with 9 bases identical to TRBD1. Looked up from germline, CDR1 is MNHNS and CDR2 is SASEGT. V lost 7 bases to trimming and J lost 1 base; unmatched junction nucleotides: 7. The CDR3 has 15 amino acids. The CDR3 DNA follows: TGTGCCAGCATTGACAGGGGGACTGAGAACACTGAAGCTTTCTTT. It encodes CASIDRGTENTEAFF.